This TCR beta chain was identified during a study of shared clonotypes between healthy human individuals. Study outcomes and limitations: The donor pool, a small one, limited the genetic and exposure-history diversity represented. Large sequencing depth failed to make sorted-subset sequencing complete, rarefaction showed. It was observed that roughly 5.5% of naive CD4 clonotypes were shared across a handful of donors.

With regard to this clone: Its target is not known.

CDR1 is SGHKS, CDR2 YYEKEE, per germline (reference sequence). V lost 3 bases and J 0 bases, leaving 21 bases between the germline ends. The CDR3 extends over 19 amino acids. TCRdb keeps only in-frame clones here, not all; method: immunoSEQ multiplex PCR. Of approximately 1,500,000 clones listed, roughly 96% were seen once; the top ten hold approximately 1.2%. The chain couples TRBV5-5 to TRBJ2-2; perhaps D is TRBD1 or TRBD2 (5 bases each). The clonotype was recovered from a man aged 30 to 39 in good health. Sequencing was carried out using naive CD4+ T cells sorted from blood. The subset was: CD45RA+ positively selected. CDR3 nucleotide sequence: TGTGCCAGCAGCTCGTACCAAAGTCCCAGGGACCCGAACACCGGGGAGCTGTTTTTT. This sequence encodes CASSSYQSPRDPNTGELFF.